This TCR beta chain was sequenced in a study of T cell responses to AZD1222 COVID-19 vaccine. Points from the study as a whole: Vaccine-associated CD4 TCRs ranged over spike, dominating at 160-218 and 743-854. Receipt of two AZD1222 doses was followed by a rise in Spike-specific TCR breadth and depth.

On this clone itself: Its target is unknown.

Sequencing was performed with immunoSEQ multiplex PCR; in TCRdb, only in-frame clones are kept and a portion is missing. Of 85,000 to 130,000 clones listed, about 92% were seen once; the top ten hold under 8.5%. The V gene's germline CDR1 is LNHDA and CDR2 SQIVND (reference sequence). The junction had 2 bases not matched to a gene; V was cut back by 5 bases and J by 1 base. This CDR3 region has 13 residues. The source is an adult who received the AZD1222 COVID-19 vaccine. The genes are TRBV19 and TRBJ2-7, with 7 bases matching TRBD1. The specimen was peripheral blood, collected 28 days after the second AZD1222 dose. The CDR3 nucleotides read TGTGCCAGTAGTGGGACAGCTTCCTACGAGCAGTACTTC. Translation: CASSGTASYEQYF.